This T cell receptor (beta chain) was obtained from a study of T cell responses to AZD1222 COVID-19 vaccine. Study details: Samples with a second dose at about 4 or about 12 weeks were pooled together. Study-wide results and caveats: With dominance at 160-218 and 743-854, vaccine-associated CD4 TCRs spanned spike.

The CDR3 runs to 14 residues. V lost 4 bases, J lost 6 bases, and 12 bases lay in between. Germline loops: CDR1 LGHNA, CDR2 YNFKEQ. At least ten counts were recorded for this clone. What it recognizes is unknown. This table comes from immunoSEQ multiplex PCR, and its TCRdb copy is limited to in-frame clones, with some not included. Of over 130,000 clones in the sample, roughly 94% are singletons; the top ten hold 1.3%. This chain links TRBV4-2 with TRBJ2-2; tentative D call: TRBD2 (5 bases). Sequences were derived from peripheral blood, sampled on day 0 of AZD1222 vaccination. This TCR derives from an adult in good health. The CDR3 coding sequence is TGTGCCAGCAGCCCTTCAGCGGAGCCCGGGGAGCTGTTTTTT. Its protein is CASSPSAEPGELFF.